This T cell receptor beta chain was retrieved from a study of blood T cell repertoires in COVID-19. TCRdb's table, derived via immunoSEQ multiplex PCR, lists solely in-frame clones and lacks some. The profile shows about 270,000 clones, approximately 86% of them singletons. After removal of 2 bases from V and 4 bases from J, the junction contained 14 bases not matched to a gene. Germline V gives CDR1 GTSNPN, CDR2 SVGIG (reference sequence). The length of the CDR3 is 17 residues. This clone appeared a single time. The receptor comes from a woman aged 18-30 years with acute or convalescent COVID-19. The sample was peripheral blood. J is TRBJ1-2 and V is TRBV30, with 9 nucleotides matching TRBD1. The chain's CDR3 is CAWSSGPSTGGRYGYTF. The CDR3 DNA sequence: TGTGCCTGGAGTTCTGGGCCGTCCACAGGGGGCCGCTATGGCTACACCTTC.